This note documents a single TCR beta chain sequence. Its target is not known. The sample originates from a study of PD-1 blockade in mismatch repair-deficient tumors. Study conclusions and caveats: After pembrolizumab, tumor-resident clones rose rapidly, then generally contracted before radiologic responses.

The data were produced by immunoSEQ multiplex PCR, yet TCRdb's version contains in-frame clones alone and is incomplete. The table shows some 85,000 clones, with about four fifths occurring only once. This CDR3 has 15 residues. From germline, CDR1 is LNHDA and CDR2 SQIVND (reference sequence). Trimming took 4 bases from V and 7 from J; bases not matched to a gene: 8. This sequence originates from an adult with mismatch repair-deficient cancer. J is TRBJ2-1 and V is TRBV19; 9 bases match TRBD2. The sample here was peripheral blood, taken 44 weeks after starting pembrolizumab. The CDR3 region has the DNA TGTGCCAGTAGTACGCCTGGACTAGCGAGTAATGAGCAGTTCTTC. It codes for CASSTPGLASNEQFF.